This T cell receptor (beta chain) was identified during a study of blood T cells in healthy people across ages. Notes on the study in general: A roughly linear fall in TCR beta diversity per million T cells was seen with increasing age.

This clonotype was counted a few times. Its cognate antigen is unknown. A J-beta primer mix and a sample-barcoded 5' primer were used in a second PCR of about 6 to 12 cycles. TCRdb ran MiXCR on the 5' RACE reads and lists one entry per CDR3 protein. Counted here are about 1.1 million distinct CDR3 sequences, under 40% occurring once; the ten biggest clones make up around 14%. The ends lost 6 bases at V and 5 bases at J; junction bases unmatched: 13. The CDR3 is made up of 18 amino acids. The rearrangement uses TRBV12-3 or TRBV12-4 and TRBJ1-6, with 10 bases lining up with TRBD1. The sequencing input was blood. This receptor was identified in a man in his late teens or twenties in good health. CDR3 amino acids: CASSPRRDRGSHNSPLHF. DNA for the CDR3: TGTGCCAGCAGCCCCCGGCGGGACAGGGGATCTCATAATTCACCCCTCCACTTT.